This T cell receptor beta chain was sequenced in a study of T-cell memory formation after mild COVID-19. In the study overall: TCR clusters mostly belonged to single donors.

This clonotype was seen repeatedly, ten times or more. Its antigen is currently unknown. The ends were cut back, 0 bases at V and 0 bases at J, with 7 bases in the middle. The CDR3 loop spans 14 amino acids. CDR1 SGDLS and CDR2 YYNGEE come from the germline V gene. MiXCR was run by TCRdb on the 5' RACE reads, yielding one entry per CDR3 protein. The sample consists of hundreds of thousands of distinct CDR3 sequences, roughly 18% of them appearing once. Study-level points and caveats: Among contracting clones, CD4+ were mainly CM/EM and CD8+ enriched in EMRA. The pre-infection memory compartment contained some responding clones, suggesting cross-reactive memory joined.

This chain uses TRBV9 with TRBJ2-7; no clear D gene. Sample: PBMCs or a T cell subset sorted from them (not recorded which). The TCR was taken from an adult woman who had mild COVID-19 (a few samples of this study predate the infection). Cell type and time point are not known. The CDR3 sequence is CASSVGSSSYEQYF. For the CDR3, the DNA is TGTGCCAGCAGCGTAGGCTCGAGCTCCTACGAGCAGTACTTC.